This entry concerns a single TCR beta chain. Germline and junction disagree at one end, which may indicate a read error. The source of the sample is a study of cytomegalovirus exposure and HLA in healthy donors. CDR1 and CDR2 (germline): DFQATT, SNEGSKA (reference sequence). The CDR3 has 11 residues. Primers included in the PCR were 60 Vbeta and 13 Jbeta primers. Only in-frame clones appear in the TCRdb table, and some are missing; sequencing was by immunoSEQ multiplex PCR. Among 100,000 to 150,000 clones listed, 65% to 75% were seen once. The rearrangement uses TRBV20-1 and TRBJ2-7; 9 bases map to TRBD1. What was sequenced was PBMCs. The sequence was collected from a woman between 45 and 60 years old in good health and CMV-seropositive. CDR3 bases: TGCAGTGCTGGAGGAGGGACAGGGCGACTCTTC. It codes for CSAGGGTGRLF.